This entry describes one TCR beta chain. The antigen is not known. This entry belongs to a study of shared clonotypes between healthy human individuals. Study-level results: In the sorted subsets, rarefaction showed sequencing was incomplete despite large depth.

Genomic DNA of each subset was evenly split across several immunoSEQ plates. Data came from immunoSEQ multiplex PCR; TCRdb stores just in-frame clones and leaves some out. Of about 2.3 million clones listed, just under 95% are singletons. Each sample came from a Caucasian adult donor living in Nashville, Tennessee. The investigators split CD4+ cells into a CD45RA+ naive subset and a CD45RA-negative memory subset. This sequence was found in a man aged 18 to 29 in good health. Some clones in this sample may be carry-over from other donors' samples. The specimen sequenced was naive CD4+ T cells from PBMCs. This sample's subset: CD45RA+ positively selected.

CDR3 DNA sequence: TGTGCCATCGGACAGTACTACGAGCAGTACTTC. The encoded protein is CAIGQYYEQYF. This chain connects TRBV28 to TRBJ2-7, with D possibly matching TRBD1 (6 bases). This CDR3 is 11 amino acids long. Germline-derived CDR1 and CDR2 are MDHEN and SYDVKM. Trimming cost V 10 bases and J 3 bases, with 10 bases left between them.